Shown below are 24 T cell receptor beta chains from a single sample sequenced in a study of cytomegalovirus exposure and HLA in healthy donors (dated 2017 in TCRdb). Libraries were made using the immunoSEQ multiplex PCR assay. For the multiplex PCR, a mixture combining 60 forward primers for TCR Vbeta segments and 13 reverse primers for TCR Jbeta segments was used. TCRdb carries this immuneACCESS record with in-frame sequences only. Its versions omit some clonotypes, under half of them owing to an unresolved V gene in the studies checked, with the rest unexplained. This sample is represented by some 180,000 clones; roughly 80% of them were singletons. Less than 3% of the sample comes from the top ten. The material sequenced was PBMCs. All receptors come from a woman aged 25 to 39 in good health and CMV-seronegative.

This clone was found a few times. This chain joins TRBV6-4 and TRBJ2-1; 9 bases are shared with TRBD2. The CDR3 runs to 14 residues. Germline V gene sequence: CDR1 MRHNA, CDR2 SNTAGT. Trimming removed 5 bases from V and 7 bases from J; junction bases left unmatched: 6. The CDR3 loop is CASSTGLAGNEQFF. DNA for the CDR3: TGTGCCAGCAGTACAGGCCTAGCGGGGAATGAGCAGTTCTTC.

The rearrangement joins TRBV4-1 to TRBJ2-2; the match to TRBD2 covers 7 bases. The CDR3 is 16 amino acids. J was trimmed by 5 bases and V by 0 bases; bases with no gene match: 6. Germline CDR1 reads MGHRA; CDR2 reads YSYEKL. CDR3 coding DNA: TGCGCCAGCAGCCAAGATGCGGGAGAGGGAACCGGGGAGCTGTTTTTT. Translating it yields CASSQDAGEGTGELFF.

The rearrangement joins TRBV9 to TRBJ1-2; TRBD1 might be the D (6 bases). The V end was cut by 2 bases, the J end by 8 bases, with 13 bases between. The germline gives CDR1 SGDLS, CDR2 YYNGEE. There are 13 residues in the CDR3. The DNA of the CDR3 is TGTGCCAGCAGCGTGGACAGCGCTGGGGGCTACACCTTC. Its protein is CASSVDSAGGYTF.

This clone was observed a single time. CDR3 residues: CASSEDRGLYGYTF. DNA for the CDR3: TGTGCCAGCAGCGAGGACAGGGGGCTCTATGGCTACACCTTC. This rearrangement joins TRBV2 to TRBJ1-2; 11 bases agree with TRBD1. CDR1 and CDR2 from the germline V gene are SNHLY and FYNNEI. With 6 bases clipped from V and 4 bases from J, the junction kept 4 bases outside the gene matches. The CDR3 contains 14 residues.

The chain has TRBV5-5 and TRBJ1-5; no reliable D call. Germline V CDR1 and CDR2: SGHKS, YYEKEE (reference sequence). Trimming left V 1 base short and J 7 bases short, with 15 bases between. The CDR3 sequence is 15 residues long. CDR3 sequence: CASSLSSSPRQPQHF. CDR3 coding DNA: TGTGCCAGCAGCTTGTCCTCCTCGCCCAGACAGCCCCAGCATTTT.

The rearrangement joins TRBV7-9 to TRBJ1-1, with D possibly matching TRBD1 (5 bases). CDR3 length: 16 amino acids. Trimming left V 7 bases short and J 2 bases short, with 20 bases between. Germline V gene lookup returns CDR1 SEHNR and CDR2 FQNEAQ (reference sequence). CDR3 bases: TGTGCCAGCACTATGGGGGGAGATCTATTAAACACTGAAGCTTTCTTT. It codes for CASTMGGDLLNTEAFF. Drawing the rest from reference TRBV7-9 and TRBJ1-1, the complete variable domain is DTGVSQNPRHKITKRGQNVTFRCDPISEHNRLYWYRQTLGQGPEFLTYFQNEAQLEKSRLLSDRFSAERPKGSFSTLEIQRTEQGDSAMYLCASTMGGDLLNTEAFFGQGTRLTVV.

The rearrangement links TRBV6-1 to TRBJ1-2; a weak D match, TRBD1 (5 bases). Trimming pared 6 bases from V and 6 bases from J, leaving 17 bases between. The CDR3 consists of 14 residues. The germline gives CDR1 MNHNS, CDR2 SASEGT. The CDR3 is CASRPPGVVDGYTF. The CDR3 region has the DNA TGTGCCAGCAGACCCCCGGGGGTGGTGGATGGCTACACCTTC.

The rearrangement joins TRBV6-1 to TRBJ2-7; 9 bases fit TRBD1. CDR3 length: 15 residues. The J segment lost 1 base and the V segment lost 5 bases, leaving 6 bases of the junction unmatched. In germline, CDR1 is MNHNS, CDR2 SASEGT. The CDR3 sequence: CASSKSGQGSYEQYF. DNA for the CDR3: TGTGCCAGCAGTAAATCGGGACAGGGTTCCTACGAGCAGTACTTC.

The V call is TRBV5-1, the J call TRBJ2-5; maybe TRBD2 (6 bases). The CDR3 runs to 11 residues. Germline V gene data show CDR1 as SGHRS and CDR2 as YFSETQ. V dropped 4 bases and J dropped 5 bases, with 6 bases sitting between them. In DNA, the CDR3 is TGCGCCAGCAGCGGAGGGGAGACCCAGTACTTC. Its protein is CASSGGETQYF.

The V gene is TRBV6-6, the J gene TRBJ2-7, with D possibly matching TRBD2 (5 bases). The CDR3 spans 15 residues. V lost 1 base and J 4 bases, leaving 14 bases between the germline ends. Germline V lookup: CDR1 MNHNY, CDR2 SVGAGI (reference sequence). The CDR3 bases are TGTGCCAGCAGTTACTTTGGGAGCTCGGGATACGAGCAGTACTTC. Its translation is CASSYFGSSGYEQYF.

V is TRBV5-1 and J is TRBJ2-3, with D maybe TRBD2 (6 bases). The CDR3 contains 16 residues. From germline, CDR1 is SGHRS and CDR2 YFSETQ. With 4 bases removed from V and 5 bases from J, the gap between germline ends came to 20 bases. CDR3 in DNA: TGCGCCAGCAGCCAGGAGGGTAGAGGAGAGGGAGATACGCAGTATTTT. This sequence encodes CASSQEGRGEGDTQYF.

The chain combines TRBV29-1 with TRBJ2-5; perhaps TRBD2 as D (5 bases). Germline values: CDR1 SQVTM, CDR2 ANQGSEA. The CDR3 spans 12 residues. The V end was cut by 2 bases, the J end by 4 bases, with 8 bases between. In DNA, the CDR3 is TGCAGCGTTGAAAGAGGGTCAGAGACCCAGTACTTC. Its protein product is CSVERGSETQYF.

This clone was seen a few times. This chain links TRBV7-9 with TRBJ2-7; D is unclear. The germline CDR1 and CDR2 sequences are SEHNR and FQNEAQ (reference sequence). With 1 base removed from V and 3 bases from J, the gap between germline ends came to 10 bases. CDR3 length: 14 residues. The CDR3 loop is CASSLDPGNYEQYF. The CDR3, as DNA: TGTGCCAGCAGCTTAGATCCAGGAAACTACGAGCAGTACTTC.

This chain connects TRBV27 to TRBJ2-3; 10 nucleotides line up with TRBD2. V lost 1 base and J lost 1; bases outside the gene matches: 5. The CDR3 runs 17 residues. From germline, CDR1 is MNHEY and CDR2 SMNVEV (reference sequence). In DNA, the CDR3 is TGTGCCAGCAGTTTATATGGTCTAGCGGGGGGCACAGATACGCAGTATTTT. Its translation is CASSLYGLAGGTDTQYF.

CDR3 nucleotide sequence: TGTGCCAGTAGTCCCCCGGAGGGAGCCAAAAACATTCAGTACTTC. Residues: CASSPPEGAKNIQYF. The chain has TRBV19 and TRBJ2-4; tentatively, D is TRBD2 (6 bases). The CDR3 sequence is 15 residues long. CDR1 is LNHDA, CDR2 SQIVND, per germline (reference sequence). V lost 5 bases to trimming and J lost 0 bases, with 11 bases between them.

V and J are TRBV10-2 and TRBJ2-3, with D possibly TRBD2 on 5 matching bases. Germline V CDR1 and CDR2: WSHSY, SAAADI. The CDR3 covers 14 residues. The ends were cut back, 6 bases at V and 2 bases at J, with 12 bases in the middle. Here the CDR3 reads CASRTKFNTDTQYF. For the CDR3, the DNA is TGCGCCAGCAGGACTAAATTTAACACAGATACGCAGTATTTT.

Notes on this clone: Relative to the germline gene, one junction end is altered; a read error may explain this. V and J are TRBV30 and TRBJ1-2; no clear D gene. Per the germline V gene, CDR1 is GTSNPN and CDR2 is SVGIG (reference sequence). This CDR3 comprises 14 residues. CDR3: CAWRMRGGNYGYPF. The CDR3 bases are TGTGCCTGGAGAATGAGAGGAGGGAACTATGGCTACCCCTTC.

This rearrangement joins TRBV6-1 to TRBJ1-1; 8 bases match TRBD1. V dropped 10 bases and J dropped 11; count of bases not matched to a gene: 15. The CDR3 has 13 amino acids. CDR1 is MNHNS and CDR2 is SASEGT in the germline V gene. The CDR3 loop is CATLQGESGVAFF. In DNA, the CDR3 is TGTGCCACCTTACAGGGGGAGTCGGGCGTGGCTTTCTTT.

The J gene is TRBJ2-1, the V gene TRBV19; 8 bases fit TRBD2. Germline CDR1 reads LNHDA; CDR2 reads SQIVND (reference sequence). The CDR3 runs 17 residues. Germline trimming cut 8 bases from V and 7 bases from J; bases unmatched to any gene: 19. The CDR3: CASAVIGSGTGKNEQFF. The CDR3 nucleotides read TGTGCCAGTGCAGTGATCGGTAGCGGGACCGGTAAGAATGAGCAGTTCTTC.

The table lists this clone with a few counts. CDR3 sequence: CASKGRLQAPEAFF. CDR3 coding DNA: TGTGCCAGCAAAGGTCGGTTGCAGGCCCCTGAAGCTTTCTTT. The chain uses TRBV6-5 and TRBJ1-1; D not certain. Germline V gives CDR1 MNHEY, CDR2 SVGAGI. This CDR3 is 14 amino acids long. Trimming removed 7 bases at V and 6 bases at J, with 18 bases between.

This clone was observed a few times. This chain uses TRBV5-6 with TRBJ1-1, with D unclear. Trimming cost V 1 base and J 2 bases, with 12 bases left between them. This CDR3 region has 15 residues. CDR1 and CDR2 from the germline V gene are SGHDT and YYEEEE. CDR3: CASSLIRAGNTEAFF. CDR3 DNA: TGTGCCAGCAGCTTGATTCGGGCGGGAAACACTGAAGCTTTCTTT.

This chain uses TRBV30 with TRBJ1-3; TRBD1 matches 8 bases. CDR1 is GTSNPN, CDR2 SVGIG, per germline (reference sequence). The CDR3 has 14 amino acids. V lost 5 bases and J lost 6; bases outside the gene matches: 9. CDR3 sequence: CAWSHRTGPNTIYF. The CDR3 DNA reads TGTGCCTGGTCCCATCGGACAGGGCCAAACACCATATATTTT. The whole variable domain, remainder taken from reference TRBV30 and TRBJ1-3, is SQTIHQWPATLVQPVGSPLSLECTVEGTSNPNLYWYRQAAGRGLQLLFYSVGIGQISSEVPQNLSASRPQDRQFILSSKKLLLSDSGFYLCAWSHRTGPNTIYFGEGSWLTVV.

This rearrangement joins TRBV7-6 to TRBJ2-7, with D hard to call. Trimming cost V 5 bases and J 0 bases, with 11 bases left between them. The germline CDR1 and CDR2 sequences are SGHVS and FNYEAQ. This CDR3 is built from 14 residues. CDR3 loop: CASSPRLSSYEQYF. The CDR3 nucleotides read TGTGCCAGCAGCCCTCGACTTAGCTCCTACGAGCAGTACTTC.

This rearrangement joins TRBV5-1 to TRBJ2-3; TRBD1 aligns across 8 bases. Per the germline V gene, CDR1 is SGHRS and CDR2 is YFSETQ. Trimming took 3 bases from V and 3 from J; bases not matched to a gene: 6. This CDR3 spans 15 amino acids. CDR3 in amino acids: CASSYGQGLTDTQYF. Written as DNA, the CDR3 is TGCGCCAGCAGCTACGGACAGGGACTGACAGATACGCAGTATTTT.